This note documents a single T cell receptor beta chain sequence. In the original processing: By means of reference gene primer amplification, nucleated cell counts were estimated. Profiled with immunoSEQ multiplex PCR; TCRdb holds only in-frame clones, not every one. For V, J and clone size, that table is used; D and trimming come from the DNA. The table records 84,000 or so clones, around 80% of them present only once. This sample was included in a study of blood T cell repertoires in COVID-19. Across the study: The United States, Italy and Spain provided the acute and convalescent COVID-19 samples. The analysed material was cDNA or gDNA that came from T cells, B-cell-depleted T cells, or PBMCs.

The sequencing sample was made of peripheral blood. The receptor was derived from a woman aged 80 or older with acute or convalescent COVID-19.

CDR3 protein: CASSASQVSPLHF. CDR3 coding DNA: TGTGCCAGCAGCGCCTCCCAGGTTTCACCCCTCCACTTT. The chain is built from TRBV7-8 and TRBJ1-6; D gene unclear. V was cut by 5 bases and J by 9 bases, with 11 bases left in between. This CDR3 region has 13 residues. From germline, CDR1 is SGHVS and CDR2 FQNEAQ.